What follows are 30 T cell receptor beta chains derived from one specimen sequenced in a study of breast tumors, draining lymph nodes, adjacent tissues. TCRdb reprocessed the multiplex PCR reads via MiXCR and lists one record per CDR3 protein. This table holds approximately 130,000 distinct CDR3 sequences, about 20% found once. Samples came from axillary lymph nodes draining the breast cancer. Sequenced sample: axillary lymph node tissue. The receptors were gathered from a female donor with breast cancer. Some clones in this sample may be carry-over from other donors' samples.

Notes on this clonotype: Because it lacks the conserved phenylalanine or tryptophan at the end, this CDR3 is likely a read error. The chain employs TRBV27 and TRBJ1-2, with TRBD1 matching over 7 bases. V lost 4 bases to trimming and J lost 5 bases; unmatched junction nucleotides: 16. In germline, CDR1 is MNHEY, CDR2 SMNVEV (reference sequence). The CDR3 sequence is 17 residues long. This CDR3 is CASSSPRKPGQSYGYTS. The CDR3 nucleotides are TGTGCCAGCAGTTCACCACGTAAACCGGGACAGAGTTATGGCTACACCTCC.

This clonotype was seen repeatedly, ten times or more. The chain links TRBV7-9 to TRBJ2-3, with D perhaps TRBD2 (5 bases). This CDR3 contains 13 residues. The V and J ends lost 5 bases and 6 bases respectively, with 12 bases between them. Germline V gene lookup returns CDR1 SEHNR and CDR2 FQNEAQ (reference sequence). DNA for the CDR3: TGTGCCAGCAGCCCCCGGGAAGGCGATACGCAGTATTTT. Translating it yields CASSPREGDTQYF.

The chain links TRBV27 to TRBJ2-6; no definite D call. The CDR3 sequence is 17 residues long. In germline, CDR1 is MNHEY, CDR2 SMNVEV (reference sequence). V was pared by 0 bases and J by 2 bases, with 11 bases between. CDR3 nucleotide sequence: TGTGCCAGCAGTTTATCGCGTGGGGAAACTGGGGCCAACGTCCTGACTTTC. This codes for CASSLSRGETGANVLTF.

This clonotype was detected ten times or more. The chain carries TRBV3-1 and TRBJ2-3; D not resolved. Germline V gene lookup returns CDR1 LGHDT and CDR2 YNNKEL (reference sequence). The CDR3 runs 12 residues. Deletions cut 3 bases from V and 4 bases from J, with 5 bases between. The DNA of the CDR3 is TGTGCCAGCAGCCATTACGCAGATACGCAGTATTTT. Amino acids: CASSHYADTQYF.

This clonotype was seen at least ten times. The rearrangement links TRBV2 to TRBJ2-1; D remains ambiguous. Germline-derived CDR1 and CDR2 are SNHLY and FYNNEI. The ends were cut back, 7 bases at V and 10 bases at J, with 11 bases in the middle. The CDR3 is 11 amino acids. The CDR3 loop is CASTGSREQFF. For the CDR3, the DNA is TGTGCCAGCACAGGATCGCGGGAGCAGTTCTTC.

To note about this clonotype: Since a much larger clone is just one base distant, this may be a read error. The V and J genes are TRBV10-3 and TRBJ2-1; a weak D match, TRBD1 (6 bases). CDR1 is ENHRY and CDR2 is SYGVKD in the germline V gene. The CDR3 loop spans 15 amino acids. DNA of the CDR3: TGTGCCATCAGTGATATCCGGACGGGACACAATGGGCAGTTCTTC. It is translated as CAISDIRTGHNGQFF.

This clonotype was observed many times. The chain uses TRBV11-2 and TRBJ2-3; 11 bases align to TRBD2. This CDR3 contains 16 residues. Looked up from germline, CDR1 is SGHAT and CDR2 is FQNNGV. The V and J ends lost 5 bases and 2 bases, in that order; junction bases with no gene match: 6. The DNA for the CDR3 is TGTGCCAGCAGCACGGGGACTAGCGGCTACACAGATACGCAGTATTTT. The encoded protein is CASSTGTSGYTDTQYF.

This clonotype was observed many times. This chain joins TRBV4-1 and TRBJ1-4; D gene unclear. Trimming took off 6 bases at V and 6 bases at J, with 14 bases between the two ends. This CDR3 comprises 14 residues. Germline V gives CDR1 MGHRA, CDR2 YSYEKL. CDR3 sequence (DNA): TGCGCCAGCAGTAACCAGATAGCATATGAAAAACTGTTTTTT. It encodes CASSNQIAYEKLFF.

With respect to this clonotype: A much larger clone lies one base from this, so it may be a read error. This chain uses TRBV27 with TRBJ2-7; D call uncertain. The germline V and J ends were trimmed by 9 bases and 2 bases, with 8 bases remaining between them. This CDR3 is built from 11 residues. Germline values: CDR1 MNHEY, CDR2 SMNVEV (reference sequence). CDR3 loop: CARRHAYEQYF. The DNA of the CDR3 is TGTGCCAGGCGACATGCCTACGAGCAGTACTTC.

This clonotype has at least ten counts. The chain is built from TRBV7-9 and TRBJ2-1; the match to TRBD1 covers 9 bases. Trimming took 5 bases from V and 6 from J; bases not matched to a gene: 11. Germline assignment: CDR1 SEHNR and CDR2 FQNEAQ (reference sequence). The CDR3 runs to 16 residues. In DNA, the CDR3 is TGTGCCAGCAGCCCTAGTACGGACAGGGGCGTCAATGAGCAGTTCTTC. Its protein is CASSPSTDRGVNEQFF.

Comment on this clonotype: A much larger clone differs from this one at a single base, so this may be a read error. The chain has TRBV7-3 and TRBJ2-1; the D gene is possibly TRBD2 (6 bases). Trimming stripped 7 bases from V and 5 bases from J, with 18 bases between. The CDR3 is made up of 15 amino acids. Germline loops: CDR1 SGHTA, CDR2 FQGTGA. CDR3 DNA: TGTGCCAGCAATTCGGGGGACTCTTCCCACAATGAGCAGTTCTTC. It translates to CASNSGDSSHNEQFF. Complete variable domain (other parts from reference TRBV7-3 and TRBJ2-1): GAGVSQTPSNKVTEKGKYVELRCDPISGHTALYWYRQSLGQGPEFLIYFQGTGAADDSGLPNDRFFAVRPEGSVSTLKIQRTERGDSAVYLCASNSGDSSHNEQFFGPGTRLTVL.

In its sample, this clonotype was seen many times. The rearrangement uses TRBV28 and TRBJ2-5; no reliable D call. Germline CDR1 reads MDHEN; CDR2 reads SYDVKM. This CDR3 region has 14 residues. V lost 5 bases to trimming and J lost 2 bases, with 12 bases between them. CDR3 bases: TGTGCCAGCAGTATCAGTGTGAGTCAAGAGACCCAGTACTTC. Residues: CASSISVSQETQYF.

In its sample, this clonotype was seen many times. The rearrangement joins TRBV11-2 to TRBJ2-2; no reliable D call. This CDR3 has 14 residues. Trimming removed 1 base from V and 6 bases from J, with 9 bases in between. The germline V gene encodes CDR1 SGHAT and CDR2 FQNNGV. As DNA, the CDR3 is TGTGCCAGCAGCTTAGTTTCAGCCCCCGGGGAGCTGTTTTTT. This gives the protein CASSLVSAPGELFF.

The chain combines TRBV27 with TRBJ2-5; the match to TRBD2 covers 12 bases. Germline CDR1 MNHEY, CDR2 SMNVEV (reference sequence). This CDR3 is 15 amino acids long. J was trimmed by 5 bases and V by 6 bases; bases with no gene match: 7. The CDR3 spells CASSRLAGEWETQYF. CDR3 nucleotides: TGTGCCAGCAGCCGACTAGCGGGAGAATGGGAGACCCAGTACTTC.

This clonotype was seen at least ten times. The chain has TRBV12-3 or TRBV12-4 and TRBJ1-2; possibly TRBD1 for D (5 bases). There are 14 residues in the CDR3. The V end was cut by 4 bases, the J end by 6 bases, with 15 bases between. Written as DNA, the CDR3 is TGTGCCAGCAGTTCGGGCAGGGCTCACCATGGCTACACCTTC. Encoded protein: CASSSGRAHHGYTF.

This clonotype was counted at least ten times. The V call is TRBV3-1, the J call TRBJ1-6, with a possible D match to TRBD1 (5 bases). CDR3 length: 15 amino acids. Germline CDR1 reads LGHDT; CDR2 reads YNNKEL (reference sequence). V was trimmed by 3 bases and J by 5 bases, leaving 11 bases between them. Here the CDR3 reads CASSQSTVHNSPLHF. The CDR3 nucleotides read TGTGCCAGCAGCCAGTCGACAGTACATAATTCACCCCTCCACTTT.

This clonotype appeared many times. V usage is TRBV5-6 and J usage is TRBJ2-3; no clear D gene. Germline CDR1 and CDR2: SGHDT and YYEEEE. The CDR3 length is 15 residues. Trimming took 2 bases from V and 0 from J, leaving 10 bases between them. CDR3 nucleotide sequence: TGTGCCAGCAGCTTTTGGCGGAGTAGCACAGATACGCAGTATTTT. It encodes CASSFWRSSTDTQYF.

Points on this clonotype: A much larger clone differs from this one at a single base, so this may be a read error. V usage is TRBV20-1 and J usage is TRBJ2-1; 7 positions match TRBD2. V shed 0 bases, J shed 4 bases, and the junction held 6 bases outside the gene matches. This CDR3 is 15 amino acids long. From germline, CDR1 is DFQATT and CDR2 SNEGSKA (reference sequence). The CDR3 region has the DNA TGCAGTGCTAGAGATCTGTTTAGCGGGTACAATGAGCAGTTCTTC. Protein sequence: CSARDLFSGYNEQFF.

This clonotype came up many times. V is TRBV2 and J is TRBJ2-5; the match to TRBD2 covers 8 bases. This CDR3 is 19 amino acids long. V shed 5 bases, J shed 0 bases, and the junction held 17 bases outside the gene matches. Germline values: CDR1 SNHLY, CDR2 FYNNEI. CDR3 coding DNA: TGTGCCAGCAGTCGTTGGGGACTAGGGGCTGGGGGGTACCAAGAGACCCAGTACTTC. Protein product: CASSRWGLGAGGYQETQYF.

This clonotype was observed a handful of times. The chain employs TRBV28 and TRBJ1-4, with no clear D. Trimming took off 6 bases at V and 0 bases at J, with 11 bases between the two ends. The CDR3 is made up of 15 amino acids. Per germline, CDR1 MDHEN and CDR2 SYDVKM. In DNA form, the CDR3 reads TGTGCCAGCAGCCCTTCCGGGGCAACTAATGAAAAACTGTTTTTT. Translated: CASSPSGATNEKLFF.

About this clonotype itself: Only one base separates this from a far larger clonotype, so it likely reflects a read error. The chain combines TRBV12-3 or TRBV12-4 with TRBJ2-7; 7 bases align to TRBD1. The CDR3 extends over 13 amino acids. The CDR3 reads CASSPGQIYEQHF. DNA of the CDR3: TGTGCCAGCAGCCCGGGACAGATTTACGAGCAGCACTTC.

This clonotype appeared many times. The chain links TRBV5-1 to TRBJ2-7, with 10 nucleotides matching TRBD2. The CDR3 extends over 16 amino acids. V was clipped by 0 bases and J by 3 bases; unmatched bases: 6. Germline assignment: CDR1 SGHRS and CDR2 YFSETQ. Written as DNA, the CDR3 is TGCGCCAGCAGCTTGGCTAGTAGCGGGAGGTACTACGAGCAGTACTTC. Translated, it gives CASSLASSGRYYEQYF.

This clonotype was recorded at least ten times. The CDR3 protein is CSARDETSGRMYNEQFF. CDR3 in DNA: TGCAGTGCTAGAGATGAAACTAGCGGGCGCATGTACAATGAGCAGTTCTTC. The genes are TRBV20-1 and TRBJ2-1; the match to TRBD2 covers 9 bases. J lost 4 bases, V lost 0 bases, and 10 bases had no gene match. Germline CDR1 DFQATT, CDR2 SNEGSKA (reference sequence). The CDR3 covers 17 residues.

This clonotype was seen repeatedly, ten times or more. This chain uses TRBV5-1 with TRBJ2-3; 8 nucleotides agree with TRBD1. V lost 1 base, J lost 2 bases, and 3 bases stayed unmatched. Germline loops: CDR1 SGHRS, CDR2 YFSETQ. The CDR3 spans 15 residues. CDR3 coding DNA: TGCGCCAGCAGCTTGTGGGACAGGAACACAGATACGCAGTATTTT. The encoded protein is CASSLWDRNTDTQYF.

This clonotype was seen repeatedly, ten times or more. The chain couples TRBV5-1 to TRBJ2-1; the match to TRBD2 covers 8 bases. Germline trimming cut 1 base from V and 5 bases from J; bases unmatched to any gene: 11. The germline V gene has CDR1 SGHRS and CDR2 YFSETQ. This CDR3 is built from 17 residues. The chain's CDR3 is CASSLTSGSPPHNEQFF. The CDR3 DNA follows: TGCGCCAGCAGCTTGACTAGCGGTTCCCCCCCCCACAATGAGCAGTTCTTC.

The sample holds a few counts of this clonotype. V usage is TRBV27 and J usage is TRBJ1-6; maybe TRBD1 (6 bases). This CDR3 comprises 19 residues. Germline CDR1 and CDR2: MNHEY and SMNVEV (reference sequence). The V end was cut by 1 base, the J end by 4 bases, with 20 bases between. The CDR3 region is CASSLFRGSGGLYNSPLHF. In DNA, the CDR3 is TGTGCCAGCAGTTTATTCCGTGGATCTGGGGGGCTTTATAATTCACCCCTCCACTTT.

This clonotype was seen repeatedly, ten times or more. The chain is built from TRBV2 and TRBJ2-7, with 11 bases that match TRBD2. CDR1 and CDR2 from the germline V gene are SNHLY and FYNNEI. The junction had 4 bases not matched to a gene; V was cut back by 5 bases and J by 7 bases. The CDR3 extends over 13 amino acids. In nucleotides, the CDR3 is TGTGCCAGCAGTCCTAGCGGGAGGCGGGAGCAGTACTTC. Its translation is CASSPSGRREQYF.

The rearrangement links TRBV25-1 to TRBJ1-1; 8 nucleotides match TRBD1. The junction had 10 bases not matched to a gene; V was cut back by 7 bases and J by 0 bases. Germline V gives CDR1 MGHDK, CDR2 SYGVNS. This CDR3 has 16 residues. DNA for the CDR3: TGTGCCAGCAACTATTCGACAGGGGCAATGAACACTGAAGCTTTCTTT. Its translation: CASNYSTGAMNTEAFF.

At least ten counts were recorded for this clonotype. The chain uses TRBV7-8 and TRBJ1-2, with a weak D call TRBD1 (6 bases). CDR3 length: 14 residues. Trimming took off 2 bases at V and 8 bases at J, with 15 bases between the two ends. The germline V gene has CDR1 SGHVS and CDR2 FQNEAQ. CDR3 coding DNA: TGTGCCAGCAGCTTACTGAGGGGGGAAGGAGGCTACACCTTC. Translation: CASSLLRGEGGYTF.

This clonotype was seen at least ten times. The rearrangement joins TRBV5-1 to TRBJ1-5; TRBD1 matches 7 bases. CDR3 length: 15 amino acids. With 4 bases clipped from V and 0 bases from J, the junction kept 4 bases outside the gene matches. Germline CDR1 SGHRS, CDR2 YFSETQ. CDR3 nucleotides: TGCGCCAGCAGCGTGGGACAGCATAGCAATCAGCCCCAGCATTTT. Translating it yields CASSVGQHSNQPQHF.